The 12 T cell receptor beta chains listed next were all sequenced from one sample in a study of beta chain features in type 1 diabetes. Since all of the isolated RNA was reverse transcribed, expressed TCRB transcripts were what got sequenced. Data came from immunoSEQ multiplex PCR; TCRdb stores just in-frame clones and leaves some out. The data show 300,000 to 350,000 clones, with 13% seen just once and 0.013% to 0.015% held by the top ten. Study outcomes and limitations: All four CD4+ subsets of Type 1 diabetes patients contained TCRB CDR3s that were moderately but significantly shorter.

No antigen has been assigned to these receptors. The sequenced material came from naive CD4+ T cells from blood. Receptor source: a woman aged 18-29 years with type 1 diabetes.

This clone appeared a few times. The CDR3 DNA reads TGTGCCAGCAGTGATTCGAGTAAGGGGACTAGCGGTAGTCAAGAGACCCAGTACTTC. Its protein product is CASSDSSKGTSGSQETQYF. The chain carries TRBV6-1 and TRBJ2-5; TRBD2 matches 11 bases. Trimming cost V 3 bases and J 2 bases; bases outside gene matches: 14. Germline CDR1 reads MNHNS; CDR2 reads SASEGT. The CDR3 is 19 residues long.

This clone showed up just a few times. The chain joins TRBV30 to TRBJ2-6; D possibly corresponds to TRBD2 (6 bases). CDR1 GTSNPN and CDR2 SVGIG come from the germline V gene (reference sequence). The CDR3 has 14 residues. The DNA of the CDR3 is TGTGATAGCCCCGGGGGTACTGGGGCCAACGTCCTGACTTTC. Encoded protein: CDSPGGTGANVLTF. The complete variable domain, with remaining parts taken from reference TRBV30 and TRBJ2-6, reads SQTIHQWPATLVQPVGSPLSLECTVEGTSNPNLYWYRQAAGRGLQLLFYSVGIGQISSEVPQNLSASRPQDRQFILSSKKLLLSDSGFYLCDSPGGTGANVLTFGAGSRLTVL.

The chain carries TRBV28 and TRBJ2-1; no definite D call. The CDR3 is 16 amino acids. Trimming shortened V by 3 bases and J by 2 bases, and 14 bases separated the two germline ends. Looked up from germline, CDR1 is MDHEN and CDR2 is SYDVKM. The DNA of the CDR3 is TGTGCCAGCAGTTTGTCCGCAAGTGGAGCCTACAATGAGCAGTTCTTC. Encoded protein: CASSLSASGAYNEQFF.

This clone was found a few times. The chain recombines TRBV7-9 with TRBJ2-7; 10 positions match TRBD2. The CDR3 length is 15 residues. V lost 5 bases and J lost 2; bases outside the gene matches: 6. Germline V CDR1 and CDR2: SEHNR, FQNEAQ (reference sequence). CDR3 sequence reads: CASSERTSGTYEQYF. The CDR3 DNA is TGTGCCAGCAGCGAACGGACTAGCGGCACCTACGAGCAGTACTTC. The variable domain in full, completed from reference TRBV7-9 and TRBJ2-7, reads DTGVSQNPRHKITKRGQNVTFRCDPISEHNRLYWYRQTLGQGPEFLTYFQNEAQLEKSRLLSDRFSAERPKGSFSTLEIQRTEQGDSAMYLCASSERTSGTYEQYFGPGTRLTVT.

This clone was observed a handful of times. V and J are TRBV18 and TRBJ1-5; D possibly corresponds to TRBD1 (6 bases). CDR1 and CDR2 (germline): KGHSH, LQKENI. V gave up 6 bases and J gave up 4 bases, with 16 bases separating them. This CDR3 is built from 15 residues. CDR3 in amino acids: CASSPNRVGNQPQHF. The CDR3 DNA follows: TGTGCCAGCTCGCCCAACAGGGTAGGAAATCAGCCCCAGCATTTT.

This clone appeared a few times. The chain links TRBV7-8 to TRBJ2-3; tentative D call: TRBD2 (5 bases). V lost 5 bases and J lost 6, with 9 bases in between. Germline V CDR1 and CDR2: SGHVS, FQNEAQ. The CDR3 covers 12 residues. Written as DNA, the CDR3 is TGTGCCAGCAGCAGAGGCGGGGATACGCAGTATTTT. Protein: CASSRGGDTQYF.

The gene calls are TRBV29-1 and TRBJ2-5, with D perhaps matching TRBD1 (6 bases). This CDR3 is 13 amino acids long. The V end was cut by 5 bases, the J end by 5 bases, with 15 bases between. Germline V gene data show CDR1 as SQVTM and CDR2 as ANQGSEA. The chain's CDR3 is CSVSSRGGETQYF. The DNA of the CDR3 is TGCAGCGTTTCCAGCAGGGGCGGGGAGACCCAGTACTTC.

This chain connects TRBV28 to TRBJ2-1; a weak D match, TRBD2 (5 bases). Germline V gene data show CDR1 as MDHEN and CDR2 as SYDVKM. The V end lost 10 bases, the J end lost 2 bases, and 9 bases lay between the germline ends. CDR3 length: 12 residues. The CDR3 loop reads CATGLTYNEQFF. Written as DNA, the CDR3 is TGTGCCACAGGACTGACCTACAATGAGCAGTTCTTC.

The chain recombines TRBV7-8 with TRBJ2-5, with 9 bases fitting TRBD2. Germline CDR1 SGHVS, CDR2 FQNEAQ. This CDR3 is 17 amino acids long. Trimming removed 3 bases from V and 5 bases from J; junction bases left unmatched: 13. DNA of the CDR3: TGTGCCAGCAGCTTTTCCGGGACTAGCTTAAGGTTGGAGACCCAGTACTTC. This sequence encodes CASSFSGTSLRLETQYF.

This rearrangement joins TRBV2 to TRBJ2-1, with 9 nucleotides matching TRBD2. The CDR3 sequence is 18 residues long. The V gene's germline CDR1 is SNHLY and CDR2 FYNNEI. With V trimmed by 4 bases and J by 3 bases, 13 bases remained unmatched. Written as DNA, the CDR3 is TGTGCCAGCAGTGGGACGGACCGGCGACTAGCGGTCTACAATGAGCAGTTCTTC. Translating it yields CASSGTDRRLAVYNEQFF.

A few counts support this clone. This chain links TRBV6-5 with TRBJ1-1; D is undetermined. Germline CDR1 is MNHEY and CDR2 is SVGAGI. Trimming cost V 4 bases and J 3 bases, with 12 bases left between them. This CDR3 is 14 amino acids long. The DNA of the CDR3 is TGTGCCAGCAGTTTCATCGCGATGGACACTGAAGCTTTCTTT. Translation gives CASSFIAMDTEAFF.

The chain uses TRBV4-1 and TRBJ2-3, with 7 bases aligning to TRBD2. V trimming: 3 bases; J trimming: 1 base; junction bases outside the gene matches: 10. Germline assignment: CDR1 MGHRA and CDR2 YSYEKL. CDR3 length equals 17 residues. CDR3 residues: CASSQAGTNYRTDTQYF. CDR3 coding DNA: TGCGCCAGCAGCCAGGCCGGGACTAACTATCGCACAGATACGCAGTATTTT.